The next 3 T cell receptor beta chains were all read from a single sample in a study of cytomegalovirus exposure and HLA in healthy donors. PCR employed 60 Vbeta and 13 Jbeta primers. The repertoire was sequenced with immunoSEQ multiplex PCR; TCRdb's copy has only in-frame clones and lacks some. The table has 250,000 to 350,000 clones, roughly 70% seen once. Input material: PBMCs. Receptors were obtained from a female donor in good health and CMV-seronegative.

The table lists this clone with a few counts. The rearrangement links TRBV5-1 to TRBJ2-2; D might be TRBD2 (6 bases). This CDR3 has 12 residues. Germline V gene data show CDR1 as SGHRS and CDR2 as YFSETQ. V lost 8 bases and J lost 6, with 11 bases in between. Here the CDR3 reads CASRDSPGELFF. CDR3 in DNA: TGCGCCAGTCGGGACTCCCCCGGGGAGCTGTTTTTT.

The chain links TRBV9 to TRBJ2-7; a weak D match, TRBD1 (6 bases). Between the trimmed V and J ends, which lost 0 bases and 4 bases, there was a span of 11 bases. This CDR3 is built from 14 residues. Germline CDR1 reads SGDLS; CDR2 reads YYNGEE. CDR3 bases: TGTGCCAGCAGCGTAGCTGGACAGACATACGAGCAGTACTTC. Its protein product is CASSVAGQTYEQYF.

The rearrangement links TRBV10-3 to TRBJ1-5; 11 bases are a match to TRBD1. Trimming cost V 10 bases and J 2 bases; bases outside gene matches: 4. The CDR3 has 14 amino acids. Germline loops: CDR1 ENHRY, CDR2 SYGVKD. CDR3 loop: CASGTGGGNQPQHF. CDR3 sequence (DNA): TGTGCCAGTGGGACAGGGGGAGGCAATCAGCCCCAGCATTTT.